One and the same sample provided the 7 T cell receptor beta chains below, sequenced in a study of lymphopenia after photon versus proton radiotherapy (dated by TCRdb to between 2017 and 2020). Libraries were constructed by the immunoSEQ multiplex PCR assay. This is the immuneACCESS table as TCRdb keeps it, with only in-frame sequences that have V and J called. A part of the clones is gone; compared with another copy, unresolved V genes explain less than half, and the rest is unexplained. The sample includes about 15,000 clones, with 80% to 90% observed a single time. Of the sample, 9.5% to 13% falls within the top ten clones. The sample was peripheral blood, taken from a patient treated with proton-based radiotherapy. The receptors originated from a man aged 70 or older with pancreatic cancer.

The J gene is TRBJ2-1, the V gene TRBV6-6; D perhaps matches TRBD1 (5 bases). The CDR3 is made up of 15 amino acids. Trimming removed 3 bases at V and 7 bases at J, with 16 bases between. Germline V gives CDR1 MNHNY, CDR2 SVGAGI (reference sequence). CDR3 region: CASSYGASNFNEQFF. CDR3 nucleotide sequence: TGTGCCAGCAGTTATGGGGCATCGAACTTTAATGAGCAGTTCTTC.

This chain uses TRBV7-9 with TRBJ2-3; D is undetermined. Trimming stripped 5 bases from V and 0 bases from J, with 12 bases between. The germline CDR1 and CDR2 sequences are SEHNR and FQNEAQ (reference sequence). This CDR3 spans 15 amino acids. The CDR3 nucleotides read TGTGCCAGCAGCCCACGAAGCGTTAGCACAGATACGCAGTATTTT. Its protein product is CASSPRSVSTDTQYF.

Written as DNA, the CDR3 is TGTGCCAGCAGTTTAGGGGACAGGGTTCATGGCTACACCTTC. Translation: CASSLGDRVHGYTF. The chain is built from TRBV27 and TRBJ1-2; 9 positions agree with TRBD1. The germline gives CDR1 MNHEY, CDR2 SMNVEV (reference sequence). V was pared by 2 bases and J by 6 bases, with 4 bases of the junction left unmatched. This CDR3 spans 14 amino acids.

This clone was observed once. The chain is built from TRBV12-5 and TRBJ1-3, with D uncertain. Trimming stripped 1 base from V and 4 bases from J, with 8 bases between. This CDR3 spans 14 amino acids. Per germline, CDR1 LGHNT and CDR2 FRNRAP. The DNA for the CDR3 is TGTGCTAGTGGTTTGGAGGGCGTCGGAAACACCATATATTTT. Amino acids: CASGLEGVGNTIYF.

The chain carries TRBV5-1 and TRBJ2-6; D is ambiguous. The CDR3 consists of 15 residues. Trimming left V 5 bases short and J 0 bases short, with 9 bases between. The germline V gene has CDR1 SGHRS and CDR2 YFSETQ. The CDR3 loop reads CASRLALSGANVLTF. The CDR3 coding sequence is TGCGCCAGCAGGCTTGCACTCTCTGGGGCCAACGTCCTGACTTTC. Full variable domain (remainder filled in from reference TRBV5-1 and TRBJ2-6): KAGVTQTPRYLIKTRGQQVTLSCSPISGHRSVSWYQQTPGQGLQFLFEYFSETQRNKGNFPGRFSGRQFSNSRSEMNVSTLELGDSALYLCASRLALSGANVLTFGAGSRLTVL.

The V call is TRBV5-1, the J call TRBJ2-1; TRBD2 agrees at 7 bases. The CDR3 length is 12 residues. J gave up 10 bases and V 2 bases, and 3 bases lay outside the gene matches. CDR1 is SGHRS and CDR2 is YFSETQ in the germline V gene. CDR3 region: CASSFGTNEQFF. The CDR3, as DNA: TGCGCCAGCAGCTTCGGGACTAACGAGCAGTTCTTC.

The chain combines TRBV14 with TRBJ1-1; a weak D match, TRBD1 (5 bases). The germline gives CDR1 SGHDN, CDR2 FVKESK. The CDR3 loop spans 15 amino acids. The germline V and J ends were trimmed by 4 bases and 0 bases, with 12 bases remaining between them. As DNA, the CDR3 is TGTGCCAGCAGCCGCGGAGGGGTGGTGAACACTGAAGCTTTCTTT. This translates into CASSRGGVVNTEAFF.